This TCR beta chain derives from a study of T cell changes during pregnancy in multiple sclerosis. TCRdb's copy holds only in-frame clones and misses some; the assay was immunoSEQ multiplex PCR. The table has 50,000 to 65,000 clones, 70% to 90% seen once; the top ten hold roughly 1.7%. V dropped 3 bases and J dropped 3 bases, with 9 bases sitting between them. The V gene's germline CDR1 is PRHDT and CDR2 FYEKMQ (reference sequence). The CDR3 extends over 14 amino acids. This sequence joins TRBV13 and TRBJ2-4; TRBD2 might be the D (6 bases). The clonotype was recovered from a female donor with multiple sclerosis, enrolled in a pregnancy study. Sequences were derived from peripheral blood, sampled in the first trimester of pregnancy. This CDR3 reads CASSFGGVKNIQYF. Here the CDR3 DNA reads TGTGCCAGCAGCTTCGGGGGAGTCAAAAACATTCAGTACTTC.